Given below is one T cell receptor beta chain in context. What it binds is not known. Clones were read by immunoSEQ multiplex PCR, and TCRdb kept only the in-frame ones, dropping some. The sample has some 200,000 clones, 75% to 95% seen once. The data belong to a study of cytomegalovirus exposure and HLA in healthy donors. The study's findings and limits: It was reportedly the case that the classifier diagnosed cytomegalovirus status with high specificity and sensitivity.

CDR1 is MNHEY and CDR2 is SMNVEV in the germline V gene (reference sequence). This CDR3 is 15 amino acids long. Between the trimmed V and J ends, which lost 5 bases and 4 bases, there was a span of 17 bases. Sequences were obtained from PBMCs. The sequence was obtained from a woman under 30 in good health and CMV-seronegative. V usage is TRBV27 and J usage is TRBJ1-1; TRBD1 might be the D (5 bases). CDR3 DNA: TGTGCCAGCAGTCCCCATGCGGGGGGTCGCACTGAAGCTTTCTTT. This sequence encodes CASSPHAGGRTEAFF.